The 5 T cell receptor beta chains given below trace back to one sample, sequenced in a study of blood T cell repertoires in COVID-19. This table comes from immunoSEQ multiplex PCR, and its TCRdb copy is limited to in-frame clones, with some not included. Of around 200,000 clones listed, about 84% are singletons. Sequencing used peripheral blood. The receptors here all came from a person between 65 and 79 years old with COVID-19, enrolled during active disease.

The gene calls are TRBV10-3 and TRBJ2-7, with TRBD1 as a possible D gene (5 bases). The V gene's germline CDR1 is ENHRY and CDR2 SYGVKD. The CDR3 has 13 amino acids. V lost 6 bases and J 6 bases, leaving 15 bases between the germline ends. CDR3 sequence: CAIRVGSGIEQYF. The CDR3 DNA reads as TGTGCCATCAGGGTTGGATCAGGGATCGAGCAGTACTTC.

The chain is built from TRBV5-1 and TRBJ2-1; maybe TRBD1 (6 bases). The length of the CDR3 is 17 residues. With 4 bases removed from V and 0 bases from J, the gap between germline ends came to 17 bases. CDR1 and CDR2 from the germline V gene are SGHRS and YFSETQ. This chain's CDR3 is CASSTGTFANSYNEQFF. DNA of the CDR3: TGCGCCAGCAGCACCGGGACATTCGCTAACTCCTACAATGAGCAGTTCTTC.

This chain links TRBV27 with TRBJ2-4; D remains ambiguous. The germline V gene has CDR1 MNHEY and CDR2 SMNVEV (reference sequence). V dropped 3 bases and J dropped 0 bases, with 12 bases sitting between them. The CDR3 loop spans 16 amino acids. Written as DNA, the CDR3 is TGTGCCAGCAGTTTTGGCCGTATGCTAGCCAAAAACATTCAGTACTTC. Its translation is CASSFGRMLAKNIQYF.

This clone was seen a handful of times. This CDR3 is also generated by other DNA sequences in the sample. The chain recombines TRBV19 with TRBJ2-1; D perhaps matches TRBD2 (5 bases). Between the trimmed V and J ends, which lost 3 bases and 7 bases, there was a span of 10 bases. Germline V gene lookup returns CDR1 LNHDA and CDR2 SQIVND (reference sequence). There are 13 residues in the CDR3. The CDR3 DNA is TGTGCCAGTAGTATTGGACGGGGAAATGAGCAGTTCTTC. It specifies CASSIGRGNEQFF.

This clone came up once. This chain connects TRBV6-2 or TRBV6-3 to TRBJ2-5, with 7 bases identical to TRBD1. V was clipped by 4 bases and J by 3 bases; unmatched bases: 8. CDR3 length: 15 residues. Germline V gene lookup returns CDR1 MNHEY and CDR2 SVGEGT. The CDR3 nucleotides are TGTGCCAGCAGTTCCGGAGGACAGGCCGAAGAGACCCAGTACTTC. Encoded protein: CASSSGGQAEETQYF.